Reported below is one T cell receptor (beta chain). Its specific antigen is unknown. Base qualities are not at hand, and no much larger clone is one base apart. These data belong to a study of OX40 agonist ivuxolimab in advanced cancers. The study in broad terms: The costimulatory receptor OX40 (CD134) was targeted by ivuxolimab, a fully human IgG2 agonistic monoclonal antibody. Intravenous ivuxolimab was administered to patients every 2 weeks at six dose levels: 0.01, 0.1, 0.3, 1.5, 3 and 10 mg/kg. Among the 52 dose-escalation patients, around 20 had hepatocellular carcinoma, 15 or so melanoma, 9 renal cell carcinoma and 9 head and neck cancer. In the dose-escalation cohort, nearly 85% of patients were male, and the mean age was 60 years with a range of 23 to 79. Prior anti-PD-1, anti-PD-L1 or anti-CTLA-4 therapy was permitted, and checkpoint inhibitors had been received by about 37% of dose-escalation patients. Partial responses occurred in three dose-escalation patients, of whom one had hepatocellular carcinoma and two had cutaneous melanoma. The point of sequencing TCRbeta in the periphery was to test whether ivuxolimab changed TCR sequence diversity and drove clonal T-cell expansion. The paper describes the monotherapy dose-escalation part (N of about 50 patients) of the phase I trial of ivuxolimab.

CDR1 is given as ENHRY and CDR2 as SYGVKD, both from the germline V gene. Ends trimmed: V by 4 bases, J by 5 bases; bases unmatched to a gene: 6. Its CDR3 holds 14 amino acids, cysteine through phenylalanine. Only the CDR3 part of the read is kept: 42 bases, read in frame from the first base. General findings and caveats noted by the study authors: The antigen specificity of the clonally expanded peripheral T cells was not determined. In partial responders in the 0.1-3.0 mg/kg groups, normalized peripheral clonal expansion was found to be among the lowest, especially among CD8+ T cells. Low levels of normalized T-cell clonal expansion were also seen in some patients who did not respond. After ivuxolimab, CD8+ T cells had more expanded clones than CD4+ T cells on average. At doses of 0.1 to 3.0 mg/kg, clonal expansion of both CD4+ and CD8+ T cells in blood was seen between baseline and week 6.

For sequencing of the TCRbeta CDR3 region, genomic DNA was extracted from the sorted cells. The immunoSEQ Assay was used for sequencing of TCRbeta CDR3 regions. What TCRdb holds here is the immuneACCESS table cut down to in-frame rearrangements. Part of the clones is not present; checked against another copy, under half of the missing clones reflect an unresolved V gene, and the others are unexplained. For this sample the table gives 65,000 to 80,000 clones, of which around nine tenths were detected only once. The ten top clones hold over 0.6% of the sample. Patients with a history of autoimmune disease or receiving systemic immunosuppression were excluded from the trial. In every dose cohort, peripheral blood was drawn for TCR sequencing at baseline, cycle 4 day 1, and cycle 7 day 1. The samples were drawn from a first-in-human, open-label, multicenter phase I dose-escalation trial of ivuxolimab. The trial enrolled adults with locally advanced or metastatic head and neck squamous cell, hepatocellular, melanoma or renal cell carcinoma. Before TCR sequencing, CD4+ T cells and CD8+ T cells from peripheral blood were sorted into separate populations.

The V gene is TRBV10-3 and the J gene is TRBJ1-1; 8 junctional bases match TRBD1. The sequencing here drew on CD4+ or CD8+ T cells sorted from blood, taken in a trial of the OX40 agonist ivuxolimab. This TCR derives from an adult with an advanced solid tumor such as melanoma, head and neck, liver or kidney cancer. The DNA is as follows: TGTGCCATCAGTGGACAGGGGCCGTGGACTGAAGCTTTCTTT. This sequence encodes CAISGQGPWTEAFF.